The present entry profiles one TCR beta chain with its context. Its antigen remains unknown. The data were taken from a study of cytomegalovirus exposure and HLA in healthy donors. The study, taken as a whole, reports: Using a false discovery rate of 0.05, a later analysis showed that 15,000 to 20,000 TCR beta sequences were associated with HLA alleles.

The PCR had 60 Vbeta and 13 Jbeta primers. The authors' processing: It was a later analysis that counted 75 million to 90 million unique TCR beta chains, of which around 11 million were shared. Only in-frame clones appear in the TCRdb table, and some are missing; sequencing was by immunoSEQ multiplex PCR. D and trimming come from the DNA, and the V and J calls and clone size come from that table. The sample carries 100,000 to 120,000 clones, 69% recorded once. The TCR was taken from a man aged 25-45 years in good health and CMV-seronegative. Sequenced: PBMCs.

CDR3 in amino acids: CASSLEGRGTQYF. CDR3 bases: TGTGCCAGCAGCTTGGAAGGGAGAGGTACGCAGTATTTT. The chain has TRBV11-3 and TRBJ2-3; possible D gene TRBD2, 5 bases. This CDR3 region has 13 residues. Germline lookup yields CDR1 SGHNT and CDR2 YENEEA. V was clipped by 3 bases and J by 8 bases, with 12 bases between them.